The entry below gives a single T cell receptor beta chain sequence along with its context. Its antigen is currently unknown. This sample was included in a study of Graves' ophthalmopathy and Graves' hyperthyroidism. Study at large: No ophthalmopathy within 18 months of follow-up signified stable hyperthyroidism. Findings and limits, study-wide: Distinction of ophthalmopathy from stable hyperthyroidism by a 13-signature model reached roughly 88% sensitivity and 81.08% specificity. Most thyroid clonotypes expanded beyond 0.001 frequency were also found in blood.

RNA transcripts provided the template for amplifying TCR beta CDR3 regions. HTBI primers were used in a first-round RT-PCR, which preceded a second-round multiplex PCR. TCRdb re-called the multiplex PCR reads through MiXCR, storing one row per CDR3 protein. Seen here are approximately 1.2 million distinct CDR3 sequences, 35% to 40% observed once, and the top ten hold 8.5% to 14%. The CDR3 contains 15 residues. V lost 3 bases, J lost 2 bases, and 13 bases lay in between. Looked up from germline, CDR1 is SGHTA and CDR2 is FQGNSA. The sequence came from an adult man with Graves' hyperthyroidism. The chain carries TRBV7-2 and TRBJ2-5; the D gene is possibly TRBD2 (6 bases). The specimen sequenced was peripheral blood or thyroid tissue (not recorded which). The CDR3 DNA is TGTGCCAGCAGCTTTGGGTGGGCGGGACAAGAGACCCAGTACTTC. Its translation: CASSFGWAGQETQYF. The full variable domain, with the rest looked up from reference TRBV7-2 and TRBJ2-5, is GAGVSQSPSNKVTEKGKDVELRCDPISGHTALYWYRQSLGQGLEFLIYFQGNSAPDKSGLPSDRFSAERTGGSVSTLTIQRTQQEDSAVYLCASSFGWAGQETQYFGPGTRLLVL.